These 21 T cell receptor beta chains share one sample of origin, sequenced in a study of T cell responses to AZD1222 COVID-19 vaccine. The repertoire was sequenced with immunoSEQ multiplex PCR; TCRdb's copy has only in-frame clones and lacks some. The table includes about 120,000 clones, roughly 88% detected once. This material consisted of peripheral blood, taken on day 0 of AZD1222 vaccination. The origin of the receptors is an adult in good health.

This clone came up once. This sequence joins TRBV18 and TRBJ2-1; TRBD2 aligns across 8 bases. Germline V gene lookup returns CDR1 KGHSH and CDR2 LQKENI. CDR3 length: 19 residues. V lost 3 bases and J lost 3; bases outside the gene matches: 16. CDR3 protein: CASSPPQGGAGVGYNEQFF. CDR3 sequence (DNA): TGTGCCAGCTCACCCCCCCAGGGAGGAGCGGGAGTAGGCTACAATGAGCAGTTCTTC. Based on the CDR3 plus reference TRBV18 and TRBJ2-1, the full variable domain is NAGVMQNPRHLVRRRGQEARLRCSPMKGHSHVYWYRQLPEEGLKFMVYLQKENIIDESGMPKERFSAEFPKEGPSILRIQQVVRGDSAAYFCASSPPQGGAGVGYNEQFFGPGTRLTVL.

Here the CDR3 reads CASSTHTSGQGIQYF. The CDR3 bases are TGTGCCAGCAGTACTCATACATCGGGACAGGGTATCCAGTACTTC. The chain joins TRBV6-5 to TRBJ2-7, with 9 bases identical to TRBD1. This CDR3 is 15 amino acids long. The J segment lost 10 bases and the V segment lost 5 bases, leaving 15 bases of the junction unmatched. Germline V gives CDR1 MNHEY, CDR2 SVGAGI.

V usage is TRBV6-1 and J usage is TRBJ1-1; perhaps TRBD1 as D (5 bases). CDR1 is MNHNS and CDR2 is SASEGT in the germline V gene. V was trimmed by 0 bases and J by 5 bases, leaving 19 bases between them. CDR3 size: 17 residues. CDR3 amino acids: CASSEAAGVGAGTEAFF. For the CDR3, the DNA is TGTGCCAGCAGTGAAGCGGCGGGGGTAGGGGCGGGGACTGAAGCTTTCTTT.

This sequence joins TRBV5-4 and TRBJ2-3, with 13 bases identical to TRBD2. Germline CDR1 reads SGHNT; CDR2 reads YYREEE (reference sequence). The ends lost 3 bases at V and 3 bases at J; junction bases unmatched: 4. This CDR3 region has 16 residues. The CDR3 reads CASSSRLAGGTDTQYF. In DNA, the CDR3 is TGTGCCAGCAGCTCCCGACTAGCGGGGGGTACAGATACGCAGTATTTT.

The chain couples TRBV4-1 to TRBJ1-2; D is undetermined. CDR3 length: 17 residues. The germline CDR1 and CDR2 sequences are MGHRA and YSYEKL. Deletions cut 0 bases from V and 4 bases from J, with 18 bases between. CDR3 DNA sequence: TGCGCCAGCAGCCAAGAGGTCGGCAGCCCCAGAATCTATGGCTACACCTTC. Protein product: CASSQEVGSPRIYGYTF.

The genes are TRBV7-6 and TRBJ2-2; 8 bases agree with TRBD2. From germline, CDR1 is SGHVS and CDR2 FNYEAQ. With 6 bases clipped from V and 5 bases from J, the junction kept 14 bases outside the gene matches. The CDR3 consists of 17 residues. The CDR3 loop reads CASSFRSSGSPTGELFF. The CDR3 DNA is TGTGCCAGCAGTTTTAGGTCGAGCGGGAGTCCTACCGGGGAGCTGTTTTTT.

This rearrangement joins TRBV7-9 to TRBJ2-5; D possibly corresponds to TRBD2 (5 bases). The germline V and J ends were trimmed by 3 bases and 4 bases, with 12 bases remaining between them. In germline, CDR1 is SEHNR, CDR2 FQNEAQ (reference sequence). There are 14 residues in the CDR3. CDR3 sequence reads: CASSFREGSETQYF. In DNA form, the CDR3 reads TGTGCCAGCAGCTTTAGAGAGGGATCAGAGACCCAGTACTTC.

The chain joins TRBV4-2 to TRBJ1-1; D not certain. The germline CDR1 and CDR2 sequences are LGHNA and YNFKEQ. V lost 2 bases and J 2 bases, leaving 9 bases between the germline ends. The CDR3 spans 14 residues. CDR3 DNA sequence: TGTGCCAGCAGCCAATTGGACCATAACACTGAAGCTTTCTTT. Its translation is CASSQLDHNTEAFF.

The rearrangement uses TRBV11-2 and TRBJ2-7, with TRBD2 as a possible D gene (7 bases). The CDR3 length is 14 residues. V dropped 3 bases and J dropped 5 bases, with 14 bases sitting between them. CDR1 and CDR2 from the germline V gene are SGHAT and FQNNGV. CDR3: CASSFGGGADEQYF. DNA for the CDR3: TGTGCCAGCAGCTTCGGAGGGGGGGCAGACGAGCAGTACTTC. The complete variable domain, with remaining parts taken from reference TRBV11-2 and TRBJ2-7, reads EAGVAQSPRYKIIEKRQSVAFWCNPISGHATLYWYQQILGQGPKLLIQFQNNGVVDDSQLPKDRFSAERLKGVDSTLKIQPAKLEDSAVYLCASSFGGGADEQYFGPGTRLTVT.

CDR3 sequence reads: CATSRGSGGLYEQYF. Written as DNA, the CDR3 is TGTGCCACCAGCAGAGGGTCCGGGGGACTCTACGAGCAGTACTTC. V and J are TRBV15 and TRBJ2-7; a possible D gene is TRBD2 (6 bases). There are 15 residues in the CDR3. Germline V gene lookup returns CDR1 LNHNV and CDR2 YYDKDF (reference sequence). The V gene lost 1 base and the J gene lost 3 bases, with 13 bases spanning the gap.

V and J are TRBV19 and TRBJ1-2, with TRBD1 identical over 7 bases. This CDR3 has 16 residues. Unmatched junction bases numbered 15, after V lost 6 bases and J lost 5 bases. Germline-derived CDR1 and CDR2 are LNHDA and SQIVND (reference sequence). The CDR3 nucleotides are TGTGCCAGTAGCCCCCGGGACAGCGTTCGGGGATATGGCTACACCTTC. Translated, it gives CASSPRDSVRGYGYTF.

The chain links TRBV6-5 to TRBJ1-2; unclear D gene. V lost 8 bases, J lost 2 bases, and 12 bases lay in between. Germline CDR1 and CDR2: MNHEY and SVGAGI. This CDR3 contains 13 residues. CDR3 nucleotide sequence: TGTGCCAGCTGGGCAGCAACAAACTATGGCTACACCTTC. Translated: CASWAATNYGYTF.

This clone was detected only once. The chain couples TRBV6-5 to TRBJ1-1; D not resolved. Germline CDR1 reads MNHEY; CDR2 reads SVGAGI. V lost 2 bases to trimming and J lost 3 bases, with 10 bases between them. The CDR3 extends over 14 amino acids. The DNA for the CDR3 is TGTGCCAGCAGTTACGTTTACGGGGACACTGAAGCTTTCTTT. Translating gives CASSYVYGDTEAFF.

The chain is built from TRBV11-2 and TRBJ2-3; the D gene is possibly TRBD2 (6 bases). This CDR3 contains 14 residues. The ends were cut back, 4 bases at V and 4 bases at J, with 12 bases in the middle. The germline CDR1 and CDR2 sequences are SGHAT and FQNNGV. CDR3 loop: CASSSDSGADTQYF. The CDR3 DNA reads TGTGCCAGCAGCTCTGACTCGGGGGCAGATACGCAGTATTTT.

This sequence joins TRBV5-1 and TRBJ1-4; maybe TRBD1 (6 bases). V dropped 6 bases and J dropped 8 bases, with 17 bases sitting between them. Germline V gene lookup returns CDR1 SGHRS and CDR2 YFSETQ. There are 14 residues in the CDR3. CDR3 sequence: CASTRGGLEEKLFF. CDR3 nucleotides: TGCGCCAGCACCCGGGGGGGCTTAGAGGAAAAACTGTTTTTT.

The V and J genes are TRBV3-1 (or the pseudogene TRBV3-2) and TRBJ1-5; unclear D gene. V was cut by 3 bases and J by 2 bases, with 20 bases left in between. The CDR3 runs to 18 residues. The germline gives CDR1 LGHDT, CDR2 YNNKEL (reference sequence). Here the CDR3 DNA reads TGTGCCAGCAGCCATGGCAGCCCCTATCGATTGTGCAATCAGCCCCAGCATTTT. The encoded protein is CASSHGSPYRLCNQPQHF.

CDR3 region: CATSDPTRATYEQYF. CDR3 DNA sequence: TGTGCCACCAGTGATCCGACAAGGGCTACCTACGAGCAGTACTTC. This chain joins TRBV24-1 and TRBJ2-7, with unresolved D. V was clipped by 3 bases and J by 2 bases, with 13 bases between them. This CDR3 spans 15 amino acids. The germline CDR1 and CDR2 sequences are KGHDR and SFDVKD.

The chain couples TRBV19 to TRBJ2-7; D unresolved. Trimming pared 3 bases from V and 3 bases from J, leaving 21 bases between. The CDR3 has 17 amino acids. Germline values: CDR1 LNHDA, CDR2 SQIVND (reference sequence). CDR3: CASSIGQWFFRFYEQYF. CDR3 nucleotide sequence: TGTGCCAGTAGTATCGGCCAGTGGTTTTTCCGATTCTACGAGCAGTACTTC.

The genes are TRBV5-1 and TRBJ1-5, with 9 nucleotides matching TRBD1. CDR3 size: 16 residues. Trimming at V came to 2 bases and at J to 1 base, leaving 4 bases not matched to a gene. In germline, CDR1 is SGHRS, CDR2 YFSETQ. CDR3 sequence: CASSFGDRGSNQPQHF. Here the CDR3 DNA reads TGCGCCAGCAGCTTCGGAGACAGGGGGAGCAATCAGCCCCAGCATTTT.

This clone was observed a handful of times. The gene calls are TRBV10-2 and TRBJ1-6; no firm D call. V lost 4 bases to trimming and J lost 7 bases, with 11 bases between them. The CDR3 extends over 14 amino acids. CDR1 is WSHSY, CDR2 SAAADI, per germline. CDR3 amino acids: CASSAVGSNSPLHF. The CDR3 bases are TGCGCCAGCAGTGCCGTGGGATCCAATTCACCCCTCCACTTT.

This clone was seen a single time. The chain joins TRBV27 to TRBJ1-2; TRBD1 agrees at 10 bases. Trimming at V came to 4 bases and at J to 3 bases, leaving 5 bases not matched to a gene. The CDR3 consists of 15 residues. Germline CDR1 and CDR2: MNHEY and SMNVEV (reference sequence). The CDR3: CASSSGTGADYGYTF. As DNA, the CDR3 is TGTGCCAGCAGTTCCGGGACAGGGGCGGACTATGGCTACACCTTC.